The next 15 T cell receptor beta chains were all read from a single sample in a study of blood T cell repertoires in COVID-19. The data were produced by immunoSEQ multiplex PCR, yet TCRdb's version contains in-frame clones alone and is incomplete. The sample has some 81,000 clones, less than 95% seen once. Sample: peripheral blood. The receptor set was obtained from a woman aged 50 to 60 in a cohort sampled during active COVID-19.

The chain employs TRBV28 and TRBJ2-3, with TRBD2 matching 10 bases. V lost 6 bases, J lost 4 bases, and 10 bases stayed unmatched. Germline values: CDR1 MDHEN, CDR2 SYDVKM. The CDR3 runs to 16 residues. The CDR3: CASRAPSGSVSDTQYF. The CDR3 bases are TGTGCCAGCAGAGCCCCTAGCGGGAGTGTTTCAGATACGCAGTATTTT.

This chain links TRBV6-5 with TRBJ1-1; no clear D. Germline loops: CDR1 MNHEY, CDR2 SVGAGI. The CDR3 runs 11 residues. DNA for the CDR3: TGTGCTTCGGGGATGAACACTGAAGCTTTCTTT. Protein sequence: CASGMNTEAFF.

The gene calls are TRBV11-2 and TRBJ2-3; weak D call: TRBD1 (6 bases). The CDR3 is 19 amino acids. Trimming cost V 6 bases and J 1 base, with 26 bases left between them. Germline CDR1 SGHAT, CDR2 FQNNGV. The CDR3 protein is CASSSPGTSPQLRTDTQYF. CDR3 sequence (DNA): TGTGCCAGCAGTTCCCCCGGGACAAGCCCTCAACTGCGCACAGATACGCAGTATTTT.

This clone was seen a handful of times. The CDR3 DNA reads as TGTGCCAGCAGCCCCCCCGGGGGGAATGAGCAGTTCTTC. This gives the protein CASSPPGGNEQFF. The rearrangement links TRBV7-3 to TRBJ2-1; 7 nucleotides line up with TRBD2. This CDR3 is 13 amino acids long. Germline V gives CDR1 SGHTA, CDR2 FQGTGA. The V segment lost 5 bases and the J segment 7 bases; nucleotides outside the gene matches: 5. The full variable domain, its missing parts supplied by reference TRBV7-3 and TRBJ2-1, is GAGVSQTPSNKVTEKGKYVELRCDPISGHTALYWYRQSLGQGPEFLIYFQGTGAADDSGLPNDRFFAVRPEGSVSTLKIQRTERGDSAVYLCASSPPGGNEQFFGPGTRLTVL.

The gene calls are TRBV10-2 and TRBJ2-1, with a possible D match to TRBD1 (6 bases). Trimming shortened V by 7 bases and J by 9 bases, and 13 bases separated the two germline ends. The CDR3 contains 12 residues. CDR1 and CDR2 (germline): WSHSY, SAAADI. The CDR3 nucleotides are TGCGCCAGCAAGGGGGTAGGGGGTGAGCAGTTCTTC. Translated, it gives CASKGVGGEQFF.

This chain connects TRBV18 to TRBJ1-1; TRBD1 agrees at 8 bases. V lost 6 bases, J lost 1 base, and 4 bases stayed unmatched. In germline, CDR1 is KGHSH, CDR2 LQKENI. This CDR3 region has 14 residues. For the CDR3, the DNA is TGTGCCAGCTCCCCGGACAGGGCGAACACTGAAGCTTTCTTT. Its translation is CASSPDRANTEAFF.

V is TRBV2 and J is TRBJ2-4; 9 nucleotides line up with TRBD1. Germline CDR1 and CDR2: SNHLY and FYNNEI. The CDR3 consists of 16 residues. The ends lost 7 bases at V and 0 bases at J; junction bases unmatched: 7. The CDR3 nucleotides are TGTGCCAGCACTATACAGGGGGCCCTAGCCAAAAACATTCAGTACTTC. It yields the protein CASTIQGALAKNIQYF. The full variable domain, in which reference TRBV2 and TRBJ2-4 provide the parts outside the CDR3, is EPEVTQTPSHQVTQMGQEVILRCVPISNHLYFYWYRQILGQKVEFLVSFYNNEISEKSEIFDDQFSVERPDGSNFTLKIRSTKLEDSAMYFCASTIQGALAKNIQYFGAGTRLSVL.

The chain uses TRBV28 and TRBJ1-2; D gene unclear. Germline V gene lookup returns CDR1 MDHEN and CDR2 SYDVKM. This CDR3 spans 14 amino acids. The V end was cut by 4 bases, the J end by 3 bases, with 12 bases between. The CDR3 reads CASSSDSPYYGYTF. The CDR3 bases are TGTGCCAGCAGTTCGGACTCACCATACTATGGCTACACCTTC.

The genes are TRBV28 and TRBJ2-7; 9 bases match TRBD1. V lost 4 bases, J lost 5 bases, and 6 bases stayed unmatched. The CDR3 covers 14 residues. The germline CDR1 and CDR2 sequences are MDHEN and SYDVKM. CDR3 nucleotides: TGTGCCAGCAGTTCGGGACAGGGAAGACACGAGCAGTACTTC. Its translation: CASSSGQGRHEQYF.

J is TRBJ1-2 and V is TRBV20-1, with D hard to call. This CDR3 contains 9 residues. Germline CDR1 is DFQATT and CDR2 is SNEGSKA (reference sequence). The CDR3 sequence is CRPGGGYTF. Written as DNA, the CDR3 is TGCAGGCCGGGTGGGGGCTACACCTTC.

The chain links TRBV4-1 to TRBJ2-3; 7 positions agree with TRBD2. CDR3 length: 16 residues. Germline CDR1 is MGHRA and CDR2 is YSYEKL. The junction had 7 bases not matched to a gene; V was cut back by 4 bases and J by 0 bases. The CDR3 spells CASSPMGGASTDTQYF. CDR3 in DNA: TGCGCCAGCAGCCCCATGGGAGGGGCTAGCACAGATACGCAGTATTTT.

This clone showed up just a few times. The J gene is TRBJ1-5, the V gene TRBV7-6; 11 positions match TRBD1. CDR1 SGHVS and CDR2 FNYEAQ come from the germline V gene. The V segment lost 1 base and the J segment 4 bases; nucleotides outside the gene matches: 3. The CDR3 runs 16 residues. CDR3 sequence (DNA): TGTGCCAGCAGCTTAGAGAGGGACAGGGGGAATCAGCCCCAGCATTTT. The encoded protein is CASSLERDRGNQPQHF.

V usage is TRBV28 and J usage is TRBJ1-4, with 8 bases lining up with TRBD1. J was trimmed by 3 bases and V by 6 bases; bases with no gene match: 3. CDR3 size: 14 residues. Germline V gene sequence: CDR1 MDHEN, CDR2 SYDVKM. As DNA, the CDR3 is TGTGCCAGCAGCTCAGGGGGCCCTAATGAAAAACTGTTTTTT. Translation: CASSSGGPNEKLFF.

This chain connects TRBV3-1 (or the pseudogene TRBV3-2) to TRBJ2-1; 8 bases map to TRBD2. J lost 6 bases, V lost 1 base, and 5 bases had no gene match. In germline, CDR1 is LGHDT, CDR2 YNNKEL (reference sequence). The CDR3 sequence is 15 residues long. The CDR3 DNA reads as TGTGCCAGCAGCCAAGGCGGGAGGAGCTTCAATGAGCAGTTCTTC. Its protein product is CASSQGGRSFNEQFF.

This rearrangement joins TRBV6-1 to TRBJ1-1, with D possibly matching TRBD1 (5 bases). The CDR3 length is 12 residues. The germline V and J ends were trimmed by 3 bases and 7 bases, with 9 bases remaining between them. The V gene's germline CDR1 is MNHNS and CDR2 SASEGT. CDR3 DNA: TGTGCCAGCAGTGACCGACAGTTTGAAGCTTTCTTT. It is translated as CASSDRQFEAFF.